The TCR beta chain under discussion was sequenced for a study of response to subunit inactivated influenza vaccine. Study-wide results and caveats: Few new T cells, the authors suggested, are recruited by each seasonal influenza vaccination.

TCRdb recomputed calls from the RT-PCR reads with MiXCR, one row per CDR3 protein. The table records approximately 680,000 distinct CDR3 sequences, more than 15% of them present only once. Germline V CDR1 and CDR2: LGHNA, YSLEER. The CDR3 spans 18 residues. V lost 0 bases and J lost 4, with 19 bases in between. This clonotype was seen a few times. The target antigen is unknown. This chain links TRBV4-3 with TRBJ2-1, with a possible D match to TRBD1 (6 bases). The TCR comes from a man aged 45 to 65 who received an inactivated influenza vaccine. The sample consisted of PBMCs from blood, taken 12 days after vaccination. CDR3 bases: TGCGCCAGCAGCCAAGAGACCGGGACATCAGCATTATACAATGAGCAGTTCTTC. This codes for CASSQETGTSALYNEQFF.